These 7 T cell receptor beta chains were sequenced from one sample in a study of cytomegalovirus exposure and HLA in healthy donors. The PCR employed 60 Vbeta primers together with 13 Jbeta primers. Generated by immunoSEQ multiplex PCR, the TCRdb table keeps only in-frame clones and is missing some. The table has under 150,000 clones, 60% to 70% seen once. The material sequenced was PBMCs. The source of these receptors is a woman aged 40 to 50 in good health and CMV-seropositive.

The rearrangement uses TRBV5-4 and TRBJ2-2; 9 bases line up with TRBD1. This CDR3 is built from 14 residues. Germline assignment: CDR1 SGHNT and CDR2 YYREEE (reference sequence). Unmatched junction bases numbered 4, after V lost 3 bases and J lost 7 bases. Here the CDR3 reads CASSSTGGDGELFF. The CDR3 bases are TGTGCCAGCAGCTCGACAGGGGGAGACGGGGAGCTGTTTTTT.

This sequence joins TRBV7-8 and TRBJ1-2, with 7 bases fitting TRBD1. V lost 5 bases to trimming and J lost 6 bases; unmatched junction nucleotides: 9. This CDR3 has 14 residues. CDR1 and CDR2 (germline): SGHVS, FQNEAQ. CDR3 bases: TGTGCCAGCAGCAAAACAGGGGCGGTGAATGGCTACACCTTC. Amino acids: CASSKTGAVNGYTF. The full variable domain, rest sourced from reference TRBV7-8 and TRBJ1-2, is GAGVSQSPRYKVAKRGQDVALRCDPISGHVSLFWYQQALGQGPEFLTYFQNEAQLDKSGLPSDRFFAERPEGSVSTLKIQRTQQEDSAVYLCASSKTGAVNGYTFGSGTRLTVV.

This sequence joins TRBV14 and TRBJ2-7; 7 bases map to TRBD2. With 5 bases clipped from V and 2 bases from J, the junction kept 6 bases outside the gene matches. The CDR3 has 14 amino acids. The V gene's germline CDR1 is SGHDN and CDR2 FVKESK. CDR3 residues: CASSFGLGAYEQYF. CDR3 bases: TGTGCCAGCAGCTTCGGACTAGGAGCCTACGAGCAGTACTTC.

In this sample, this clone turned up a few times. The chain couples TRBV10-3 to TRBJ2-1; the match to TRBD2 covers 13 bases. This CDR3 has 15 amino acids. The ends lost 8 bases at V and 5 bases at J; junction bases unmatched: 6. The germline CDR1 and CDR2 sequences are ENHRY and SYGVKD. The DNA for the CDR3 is TGTGCCATCGGAAGGACTAGCGGGAGTGACAATGAGCAGTTCTTC. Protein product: CAIGRTSGSDNEQFF.

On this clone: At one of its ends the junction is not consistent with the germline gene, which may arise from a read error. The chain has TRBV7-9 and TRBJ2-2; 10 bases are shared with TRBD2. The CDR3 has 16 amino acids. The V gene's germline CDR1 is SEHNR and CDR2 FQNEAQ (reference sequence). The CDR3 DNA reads TGTTCCAGCAGCTCAGGACTAGCGGAGAACACCGGGGAGCTGTTTTTT. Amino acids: CSSSSGLAENTGELFF.

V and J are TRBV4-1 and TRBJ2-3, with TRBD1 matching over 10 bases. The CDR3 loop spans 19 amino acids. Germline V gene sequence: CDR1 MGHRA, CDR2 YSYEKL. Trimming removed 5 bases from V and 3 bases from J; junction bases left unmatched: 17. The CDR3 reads CASSWHRDRGREGTDTQYF. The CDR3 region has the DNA TGCGCCAGCAGCTGGCACCGGGACAGGGGCCGTGAGGGGACAGATACGCAGTATTTT.

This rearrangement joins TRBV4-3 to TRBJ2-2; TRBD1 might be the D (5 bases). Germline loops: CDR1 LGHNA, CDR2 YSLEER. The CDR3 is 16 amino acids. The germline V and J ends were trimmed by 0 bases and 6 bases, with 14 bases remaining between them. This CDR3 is CASSQDRRGPAGELFF. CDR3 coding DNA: TGCGCCAGCAGCCAAGATCGAAGGGGCCCCGCCGGGGAGCTGTTTTTT.